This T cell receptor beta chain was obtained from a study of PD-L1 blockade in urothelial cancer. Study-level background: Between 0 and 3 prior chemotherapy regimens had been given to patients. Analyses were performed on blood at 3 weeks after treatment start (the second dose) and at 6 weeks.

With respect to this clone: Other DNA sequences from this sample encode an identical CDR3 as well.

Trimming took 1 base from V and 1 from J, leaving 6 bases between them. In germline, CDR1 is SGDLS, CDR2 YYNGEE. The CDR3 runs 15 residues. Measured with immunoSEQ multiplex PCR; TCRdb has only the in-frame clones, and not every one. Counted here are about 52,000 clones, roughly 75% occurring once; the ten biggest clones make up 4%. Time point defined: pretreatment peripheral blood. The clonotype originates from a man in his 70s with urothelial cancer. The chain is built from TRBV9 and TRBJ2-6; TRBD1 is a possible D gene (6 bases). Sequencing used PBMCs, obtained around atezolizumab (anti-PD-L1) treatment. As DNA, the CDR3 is TGTGCCAGCAGCGTAACAGGGTCTGGGGCCAACGTCCTGACTTTC. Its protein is CASSVTGSGANVLTF.